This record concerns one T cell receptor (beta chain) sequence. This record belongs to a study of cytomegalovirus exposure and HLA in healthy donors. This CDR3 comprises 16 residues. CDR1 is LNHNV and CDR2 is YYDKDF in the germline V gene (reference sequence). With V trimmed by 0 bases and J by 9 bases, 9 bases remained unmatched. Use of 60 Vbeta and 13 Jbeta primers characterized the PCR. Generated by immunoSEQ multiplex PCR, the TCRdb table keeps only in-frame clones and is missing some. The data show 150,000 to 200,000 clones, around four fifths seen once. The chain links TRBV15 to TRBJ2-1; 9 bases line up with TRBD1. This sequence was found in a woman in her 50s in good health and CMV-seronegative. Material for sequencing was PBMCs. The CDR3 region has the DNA TGTGCCACCAGCAGAGATGAGGGACAGGGAGCTCCTGAGCAGTTCTTC. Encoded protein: CATSRDEGQGAPEQFF.